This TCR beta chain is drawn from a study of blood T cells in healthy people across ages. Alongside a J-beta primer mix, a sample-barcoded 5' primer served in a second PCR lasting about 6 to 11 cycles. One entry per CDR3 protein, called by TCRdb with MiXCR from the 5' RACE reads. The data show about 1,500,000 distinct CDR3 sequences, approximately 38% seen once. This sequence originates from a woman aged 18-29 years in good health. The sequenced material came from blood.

This CDR3 is CASIIYGEGAPEAFF. The DNA of the CDR3 is TGTGCCAGCATTATATACGGTGAGGGGGCTCCTGAAGCTTTCTTT. The chain uses TRBV2 and TRBJ1-1; 7 bases are a match to TRBD1. The germline gives CDR1 SNHLY, CDR2 FYNNEI. The V and J ends lost 7 bases and 6 bases, in that order; junction bases with no gene match: 14. The length of the CDR3 is 15 residues.